This entry features one T cell receptor (beta chain) sequence. Its antigen is currently unknown. The PCR used 60 Vbeta and 13 Jbeta primers. Using immunoSEQ multiplex PCR, the repertoire was profiled, and TCRdb retains in-frame clones only, with some absent. The specimen's table records about 160,000 clones. Germline V gene lookup returns CDR1 LNHDA and CDR2 SQIVND (reference sequence). The CDR3 extends over 14 amino acids. V lost 7 bases, J lost 2 bases, and 15 bases lay in between. This entry comes from a study of cytomegalovirus exposure and HLA in healthy donors. Overall study results and limits: The presence/absence work took it that sequencing depth was about the same across donors.

Unrecorded immune exposure was likely among donors, who were nominally healthy when sampled. The chain couples TRBV19 to TRBJ2-7; the D is unclear. This clonotype originated in a woman in her sixties in good health and CMV-seronegative. The sample comprised PBMCs. CDR3 sequence reads: CASTSMAGPYEQYF. In DNA form, the CDR3 reads TGTGCCAGTACCTCCATGGCAGGTCCCTACGAGCAGTACTTC. Full variable domain (remainder filled in from reference TRBV19 and TRBJ2-7): DGGITQSPKYLFRKEGQNVTLSCEQNLNHDAMYWYRQDPGQGLRLIYYSQIVNDFQKGDIAEGYSVSREKKESFPLTVTSAQKNPTAFYLCASTSMAGPYEQYFGPGTRLTVT.